Shown below are 17 T cell receptor beta chains from a single sample sequenced in a study of blood T cell repertoires in COVID-19 (dated by TCRdb to between 2020 and 2021). Libraries were made using the immunoSEQ multiplex PCR assay. Here the immuneACCESS table is served through TCRdb, limited to in-frame sequences with V and J called. Missing clones are a known gap in these copies; in checked studies unresolved V genes cover under half, and the rest lacks a known reason. Present in this sample are nearly 250,000 clones, about 82% of which were seen just once. The ten largest account for about 9.1% of the sample. What was sequenced was PBMCs or T cells enriched from blood (not recorded which). The receptors originated from a woman aged 45-65 years with acute COVID-19.

The chain carries TRBV11-3 and TRBJ2-2; 7 bases are shared with TRBD1. The J segment lost 5 bases and the V segment lost 1 base, leaving 4 bases of the junction unmatched. The germline V gene has CDR1 SGHNT and CDR2 YENEEA. CDR3 length: 15 amino acids. CDR3 in amino acids: CASSLGGTATGELFF. DNA for the CDR3: TGTGCCAGCAGCTTAGGAGGGACAGCGACCGGGGAGCTGTTTTTT. The whole variable domain, filled in from reference TRBV11-3 and TRBJ2-2, reads EAGVVQSPRYKIIEKKQPVAFWCNPISGHNTLYWYLQNLGQGPELLIRYENEEAVDDSQLPKDRFSAERLKGVDSTLKIQPAELGDSAVYLCASSLGGTATGELFFGEGSRLTVL.

The chain uses TRBV15 and TRBJ2-1, with 14 bases aligning to TRBD2. Germline CDR1 is LNHNV and CDR2 is YYDKDF (reference sequence). The CDR3 loop spans 15 amino acids. V shed 8 bases, J shed 5 bases, and the junction held 5 bases outside the gene matches. CDR3 amino acids: CATRGLAGANNEQFF. The DNA of the CDR3 is TGTGCCACCCGGGGACTAGCGGGGGCCAACAATGAGCAGTTCTTC. Drawing the rest from reference TRBV15 and TRBJ2-1, the complete variable domain is DAMVIQNPRYQVTQFGKPVTLSCSQTLNHNVMYWYQQKSSQAPKLLFHYYDKDFNNEADTPDNFQSRRPNTSFCFLDIRSPGLGDTAMYLCATRGLAGANNEQFFGPGTRLTVL.

This chain uses TRBV6-5 with TRBJ1-1; D unclear. This CDR3 spans 13 amino acids. V lost 3 bases, J lost 2 bases, and 7 bases lay in between. Germline CDR1 is MNHEY and CDR2 is SVGAGI. The CDR3 here is CASSYEFNTEAFF. The CDR3 DNA reads as TGTGCCAGCAGTTATGAGTTTAACACTGAAGCTTTCTTT.

V usage is TRBV7-2 and J usage is TRBJ1-4; D is possibly TRBD1 (5 bases). Trimming shortened V by 5 bases and J by 5 bases, and 15 bases separated the two germline ends. The germline V gene has CDR1 SGHTA and CDR2 FQGNSA. This CDR3 comprises 15 residues. The CDR3 spells CASSRTGQQNEKLFF. In nucleotides, the CDR3 is TGTGCCAGCAGCCGCACAGGCCAGCAAAATGAAAAACTGTTTTTT.

In regard to this clone: The identical CDR3 is also encoded by other nucleotide sequences in the sample. The J gene is TRBJ1-1, the V gene TRBV29-1; D is unclear. Germline loops: CDR1 SQVTM, CDR2 ANQGSEA. The germline V and J ends were trimmed by 1 base and 5 bases, with 8 bases remaining between them. The CDR3 runs 12 residues. CDR3 sequence reads: CSVEVGRTEAFF. The CDR3 DNA is TGCAGCGTTGAAGTGGGGAGGACTGAAGCTTTCTTT.

The rearrangement uses TRBV7-2 and TRBJ1-4; D perhaps matches TRBD1 (6 bases). The CDR3 length is 15 residues. CDR1 is SGHTA, CDR2 FQGNSA, per germline. V was pared by 4 bases and J by 5 bases, with 14 bases between. The CDR3, as DNA: TGTGCCAGCAGCTCCGCGGGGGCACCGAATGAAAAACTGTTTTTT. This encodes CASSSAGAPNEKLFF.

V usage is TRBV14 and J usage is TRBJ1-5; 8 bases are a match to TRBD1. Germline V gives CDR1 SGHDN, CDR2 FVKESK. The ends lost 4 bases at V and 10 bases at J; junction bases unmatched: 9. The CDR3 is made up of 14 amino acids. CDR3 in amino acids: CASSPGTGGDPQHF. DNA for the CDR3: TGTGCCAGCAGCCCCGGGACAGGTGGCGATCCCCAGCATTTT.

This chain connects TRBV30 to TRBJ2-3; TRBD2 matches at 12 bases. CDR3 size: 14 residues. Per germline, CDR1 GTSNPN and CDR2 SVGIG (reference sequence). The ends lost 5 bases at V and 4 bases at J; junction bases unmatched: 4. The CDR3 loop is CAWDLAGGADTQYF. In nucleotides, the CDR3 is TGTGCCTGGGACCTAGCGGGGGGGGCAGATACGCAGTATTTT.

CDR3 DNA: TGTGCCAGCAGGGCGACAGGGCTAACTAACTATGGCTACACCTTC. This codes for CASRATGLTNYGYTF. The chain is built from TRBV6-6 and TRBJ1-2, with 7 positions matching TRBD1. The length of the CDR3 is 15 residues. Losses at the gene ends were 6 bases for V and 0 bases for J; bases not matched to a gene: 7. Germline V lookup: CDR1 MNHNY, CDR2 SVGAGI (reference sequence).

This clone occurred once. The V gene is TRBV7-2, the J gene TRBJ1-6; 9 nucleotides line up with TRBD1. Unmatched junction bases numbered 8, after V lost 5 bases and J lost 9 bases. CDR1 and CDR2 from the germline V gene are SGHTA and FQGNSA. There are 15 residues in the CDR3. The CDR3 coding sequence is TGTGCCAGCAGCGCAGACGGGACAGGGAGTTCACCCCTCCACTTT. It yields the protein CASSADGTGSSPLHF.

The chain uses TRBV18 and TRBJ2-1, with TRBD1 matching 8 bases. The V segment lost 4 bases and the J segment 0 bases; nucleotides outside the gene matches: 5. The CDR3 totals 16 residues. CDR1 and CDR2 from the germline V gene are KGHSH and LQKENI. The CDR3 DNA reads TGTGCCAGCTCACTACAGACAGGGGTCTCCTACAATGAGCAGTTCTTC. It yields the protein CASSLQTGVSYNEQFF.

The rearrangement joins TRBV12-3 or TRBV12-4 to TRBJ1-5; maybe TRBD1 (5 bases). The V end was cut by 6 bases, the J end by 7 bases, with 13 bases between. The CDR3 extends over 13 amino acids. This chain's CDR3 is CASSYGGGQPQHF. The CDR3 DNA sequence: TGTGCCAGCAGCTACGGGGGTGGGCAGCCCCAGCATTTT.

The J gene is TRBJ1-2, the V gene TRBV7-9, with D possibly being TRBD1 (5 bases). V lost 1 base and J 13 bases, leaving 10 bases between the germline ends. Germline V CDR1 and CDR2: SEHNR, FQNEAQ (reference sequence). This CDR3 is built from 11 residues. The CDR3 coding sequence is TGTGCCAGCAGCTTAGAATTCGGGGGCACCTTC. It translates to CASSLEFGGTF.

To note about this clone: The same CDR3 is also encoded by other DNA sequences in this sample. The V gene is TRBV27, the J gene TRBJ1-5; TRBD1 is a possible D gene (6 bases). Germline V gives CDR1 MNHEY, CDR2 SMNVEV (reference sequence). V was shortened by 2 bases and J by 4 bases, with 15 bases between the two germline ends. The CDR3 is 16 amino acids. The CDR3 protein is CASSLSPTGANQPQHF. The CDR3 nucleotides read TGTGCCAGCAGTTTAAGCCCGACAGGAGCGAATCAGCCCCAGCATTTT.

The chain has TRBV5-4 and TRBJ1-6; 8 bases are a match to TRBD1. Germline V CDR1 and CDR2: SGHNT, YYREEE (reference sequence). The J segment lost 6 bases and the V segment lost 3 bases, leaving 2 bases of the junction unmatched. The CDR3 contains 14 residues. The CDR3 coding sequence is TGTGCCAGCAGCTCGGGACAGGTTAATTCACCCCTCCACTTT. Its translation: CASSSGQVNSPLHF.

This chain joins TRBV25-1 and TRBJ2-7, with 9 nucleotides matching TRBD2. The CDR3 runs 15 residues. Trimming at V came to 2 bases and at J to 5 bases, leaving 7 bases not matched to a gene. CDR1 is MGHDK, CDR2 SYGVNS, per germline. The CDR3 region is CASSELGLAIDEQYF. Here the CDR3 DNA reads TGTGCCAGCAGTGAACTTGGACTAGCGATCGACGAGCAGTACTTC.

V usage is TRBV7-2 and J usage is TRBJ1-2; TRBD1 matches 11 bases. Germline V gives CDR1 SGHTA, CDR2 FQGNSA. This CDR3 is 15 amino acids long. V shed 6 bases and J 7 bases; nucleotides not matched to a gene: 10. CDR3 sequence: CASSSGTGGLSGYTF. CDR3 in DNA: TGTGCCAGCAGTTCCGGGACAGGGGGGCTCAGTGGCTACACCTTC.